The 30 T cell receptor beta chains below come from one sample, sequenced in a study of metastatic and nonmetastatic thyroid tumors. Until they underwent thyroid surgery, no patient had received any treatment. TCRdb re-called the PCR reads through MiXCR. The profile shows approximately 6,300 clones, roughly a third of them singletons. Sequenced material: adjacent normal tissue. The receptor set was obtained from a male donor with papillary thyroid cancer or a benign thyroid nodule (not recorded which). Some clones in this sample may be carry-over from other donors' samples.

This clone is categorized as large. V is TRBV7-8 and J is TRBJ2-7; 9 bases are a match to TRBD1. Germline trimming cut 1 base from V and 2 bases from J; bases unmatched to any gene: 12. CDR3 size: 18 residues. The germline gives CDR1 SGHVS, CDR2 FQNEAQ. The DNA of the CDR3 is TGTGCCAGCAGCTTAGGATTATGGGACAGGGTTAAAACCTACGAGCAGTACTTC. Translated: CASSLGLWDRVKTYEQYF.

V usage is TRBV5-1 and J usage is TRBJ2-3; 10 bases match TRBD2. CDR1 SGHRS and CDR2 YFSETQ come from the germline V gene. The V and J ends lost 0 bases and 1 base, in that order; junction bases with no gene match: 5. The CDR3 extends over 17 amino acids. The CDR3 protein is CASSLELAGTGTDTQYF. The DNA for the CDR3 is TGCGCCAGCAGCTTGGAACTAGCGGGAACAGGCACAGATACGCAGTATTTT. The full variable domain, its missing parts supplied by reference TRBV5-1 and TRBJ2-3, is KAGVTQTPRYLIKTRGQQVTLSCSPISGHRSVSWYQQTPGQGLQFLFEYFSETQRNKGNFPGRFSGRQFSNSRSEMNVSTLELGDSALYLCASSLELAGTGTDTQYFGPGTRLTVL.

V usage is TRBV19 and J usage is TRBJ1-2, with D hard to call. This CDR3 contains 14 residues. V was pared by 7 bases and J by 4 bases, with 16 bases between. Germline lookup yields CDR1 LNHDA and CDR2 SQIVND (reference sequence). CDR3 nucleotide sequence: TGTGCCAGTAACGTCGCAAGGGTTGGCTATGGCTACACCTTC. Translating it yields CASNVARVGYGYTF.

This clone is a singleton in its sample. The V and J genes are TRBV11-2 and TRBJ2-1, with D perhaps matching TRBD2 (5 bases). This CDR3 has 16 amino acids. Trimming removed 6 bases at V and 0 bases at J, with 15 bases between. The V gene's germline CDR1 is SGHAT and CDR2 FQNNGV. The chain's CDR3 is CASSRSSGDSYNEQFF. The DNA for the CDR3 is TGTGCCAGCAGTCGTTCCAGCGGAGACTCCTACAATGAGCAGTTCTTC.

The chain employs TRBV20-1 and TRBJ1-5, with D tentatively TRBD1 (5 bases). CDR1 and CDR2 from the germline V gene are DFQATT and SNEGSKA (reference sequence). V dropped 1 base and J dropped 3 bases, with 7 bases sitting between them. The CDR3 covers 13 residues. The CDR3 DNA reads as TGCAGTGCTAGAGGACAGATCAATCAGCCCCAGCATTTT. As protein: CSARGQINQPQHF.

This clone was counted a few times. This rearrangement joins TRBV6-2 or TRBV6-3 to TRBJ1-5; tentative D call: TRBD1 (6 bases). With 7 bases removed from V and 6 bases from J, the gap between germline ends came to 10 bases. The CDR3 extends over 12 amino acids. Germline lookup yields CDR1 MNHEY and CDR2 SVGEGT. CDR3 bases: TGTGCCAGCACAGGGGTTGGTCAGCCCCAGCATTTT. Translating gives CASTGVGQPQHF.

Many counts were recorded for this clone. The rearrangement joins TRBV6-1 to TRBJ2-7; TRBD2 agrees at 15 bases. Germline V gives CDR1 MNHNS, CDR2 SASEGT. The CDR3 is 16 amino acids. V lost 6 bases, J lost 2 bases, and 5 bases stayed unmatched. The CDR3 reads CASREGLAGGPYEQYF. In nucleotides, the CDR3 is TGTGCCAGCAGGGAGGGACTAGCGGGAGGTCCCTACGAGCAGTACTTC.

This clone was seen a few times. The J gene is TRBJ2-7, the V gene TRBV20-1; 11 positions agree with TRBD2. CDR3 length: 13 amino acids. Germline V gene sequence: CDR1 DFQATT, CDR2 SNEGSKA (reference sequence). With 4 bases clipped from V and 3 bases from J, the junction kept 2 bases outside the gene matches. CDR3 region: CSATGLAGYEQYF. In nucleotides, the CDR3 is TGCAGTGCTACAGGACTAGCGGGCTACGAGCAGTACTTC.

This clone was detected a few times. CDR3 residues: CASAASLLDTQYF. The CDR3 DNA sequence: TGTGCCAGCGCGGCTAGCCTCCTTGATACGCAGTATTTT. This chain uses TRBV6-2 or TRBV6-3 with TRBJ2-3; D perhaps matches TRBD2 (5 bases). Deletions cut 8 bases from V and 6 bases from J, with 15 bases between. The CDR3 sequence is 13 residues long. Germline V gene data show CDR1 as MNHEY and CDR2 as SVGEGT.

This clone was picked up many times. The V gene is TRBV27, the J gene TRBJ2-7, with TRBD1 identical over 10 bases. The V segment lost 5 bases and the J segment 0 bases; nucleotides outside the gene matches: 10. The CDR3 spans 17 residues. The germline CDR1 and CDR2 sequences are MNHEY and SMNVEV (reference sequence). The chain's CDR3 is CASSAGSGTGDSYEQYF. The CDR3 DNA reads TGTGCCAGCAGTGCGGGGTCTGGGACAGGGGACTCCTACGAGCAGTACTTC.

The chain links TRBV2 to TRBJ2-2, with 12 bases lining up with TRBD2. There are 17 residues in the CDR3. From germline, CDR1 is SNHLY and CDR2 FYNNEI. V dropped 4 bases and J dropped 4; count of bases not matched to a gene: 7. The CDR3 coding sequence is TGTGCCAGCAGTGTGCTAGCGGGAGGGCCGGGCACCGGGGAGCTGTTTTTT. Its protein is CASSVLAGGPGTGELFF. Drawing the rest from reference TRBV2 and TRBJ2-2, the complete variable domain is EPEVTQTPSHQVTQMGQEVILRCVPISNHLYFYWYRQILGQKVEFLVSFYNNEISEKSEIFDDQFSVERPDGSNFTLKIRSTKLEDSAMYFCASSVLAGGPGTGELFFGEGSRLTVL.

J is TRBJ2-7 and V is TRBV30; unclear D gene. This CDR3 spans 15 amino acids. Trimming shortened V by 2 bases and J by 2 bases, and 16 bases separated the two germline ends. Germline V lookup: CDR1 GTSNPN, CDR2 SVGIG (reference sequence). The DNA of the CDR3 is TGTGCCTGGAGTTCGGCTGGGGTAGGGACCTACGAGCAGTACTTC. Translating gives CAWSSAGVGTYEQYF.

The CDR3 loop is CASSLTAGGIYTGELFF. In nucleotides, the CDR3 is TGTGCCAGCAGTTTAACAGCGGGAGGAATATACACCGGGGAGCTGTTTTTT. The V call is TRBV28, the J call TRBJ2-2; 9 bases match TRBD2. Germline trimming cut 2 bases from V and 3 bases from J; bases unmatched to any gene: 7. Germline loops: CDR1 MDHEN, CDR2 SYDVKM. This CDR3 spans 17 amino acids. Full variable domain (missing parts from reference TRBV28 and TRBJ2-2): DVKVTQSSRYLVKRTGEKVFLECVQDMDHENMFWYRQDPGLGLRLIYFSYDVKMKEKGDIPEGYSVSREKKERFSLILESASTNQTSMYLCASSLTAGGIYTGELFFGEGSRLTVL.

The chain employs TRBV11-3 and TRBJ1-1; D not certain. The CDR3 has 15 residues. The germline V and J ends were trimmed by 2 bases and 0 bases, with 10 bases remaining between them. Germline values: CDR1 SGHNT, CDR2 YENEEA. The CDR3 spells CASSLRRQLNTEAFF. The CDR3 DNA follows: TGTGCCAGCAGCTTACGCCGGCAGCTGAACACTGAAGCTTTCTTT.

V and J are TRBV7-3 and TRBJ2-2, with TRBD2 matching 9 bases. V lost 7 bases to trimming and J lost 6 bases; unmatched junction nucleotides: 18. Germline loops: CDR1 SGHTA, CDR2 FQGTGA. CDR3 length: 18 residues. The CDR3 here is CASTLRAGGPVVSGELFF. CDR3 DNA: TGTGCCAGCACCCTTAGGGCGGGAGGGCCCGTAGTGTCCGGGGAGCTGTTTTTT. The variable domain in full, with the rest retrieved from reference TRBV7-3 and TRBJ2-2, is GAGVSQTPSNKVTEKGKYVELRCDPISGHTALYWYRQSLGQGPEFLIYFQGTGAADDSGLPNDRFFAVRPEGSVSTLKIQRTERGDSAVYLCASTLRAGGPVVSGELFFGEGSRLTVL.

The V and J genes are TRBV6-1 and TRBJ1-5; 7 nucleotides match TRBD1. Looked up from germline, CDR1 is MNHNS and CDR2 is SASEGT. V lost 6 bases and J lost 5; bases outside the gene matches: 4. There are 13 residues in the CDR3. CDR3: CASRGDSDQPQHF. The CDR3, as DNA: TGTGCCAGCAGGGGGGACAGTGATCAGCCCCAGCATTTT.

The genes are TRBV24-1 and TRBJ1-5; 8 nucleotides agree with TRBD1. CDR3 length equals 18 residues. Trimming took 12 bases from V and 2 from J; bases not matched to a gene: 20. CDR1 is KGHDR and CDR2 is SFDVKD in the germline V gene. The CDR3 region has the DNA TGTGCCGCCGGTTTTGGACAGGGATCAGGCCCACGCAATCAGCCCCAGCATTTT. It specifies CAAGFGQGSGPRNQPQHF.

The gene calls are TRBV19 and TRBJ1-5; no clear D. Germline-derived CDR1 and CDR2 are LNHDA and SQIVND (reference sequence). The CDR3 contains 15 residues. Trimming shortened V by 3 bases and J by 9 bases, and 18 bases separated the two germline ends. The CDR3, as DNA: TGTGCCAGTAGTATCATCCCGCAGCCGTCGGGGCCCCAGCATTTT. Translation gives CASSIIPQPSGPQHF.

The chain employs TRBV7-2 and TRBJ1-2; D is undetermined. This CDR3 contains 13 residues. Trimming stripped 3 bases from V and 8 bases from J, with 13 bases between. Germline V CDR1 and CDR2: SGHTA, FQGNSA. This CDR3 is CASSLGPDSGYTF. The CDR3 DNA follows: TGTGCCAGCAGCTTGGGTCCAGATAGCGGCTACACCTTC.

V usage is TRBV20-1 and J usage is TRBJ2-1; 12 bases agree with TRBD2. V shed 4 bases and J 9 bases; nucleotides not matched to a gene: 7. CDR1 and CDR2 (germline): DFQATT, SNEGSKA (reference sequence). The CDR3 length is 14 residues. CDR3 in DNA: TGCAGTGCTACTCTAGCGGGAGGGCCAAGTGAGCAGTTCTTC. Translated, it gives CSATLAGGPSEQFF.

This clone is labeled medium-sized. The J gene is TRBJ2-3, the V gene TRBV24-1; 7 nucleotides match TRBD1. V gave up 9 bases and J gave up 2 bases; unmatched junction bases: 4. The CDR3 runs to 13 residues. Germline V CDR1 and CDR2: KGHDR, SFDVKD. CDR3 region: CATRDRYTDTQYF. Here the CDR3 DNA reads TGTGCCACCCGGGACAGATACACAGATACGCAGTATTTT.

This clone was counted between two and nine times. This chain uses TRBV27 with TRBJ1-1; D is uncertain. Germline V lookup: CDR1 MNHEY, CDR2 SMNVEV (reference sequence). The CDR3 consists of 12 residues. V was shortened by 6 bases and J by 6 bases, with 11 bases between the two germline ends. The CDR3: CASRDTGAEAFF. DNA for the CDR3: TGTGCCAGCAGAGACACGGGAGCTGAAGCTTTCTTT.

This CDR3 reads CASSSGDSGGTETQYF. CDR3 nucleotide sequence: TGTGCCAGCAGCTCCGGGGACAGTGGGGGAACGGAGACCCAGTACTTC. The chain uses TRBV13 and TRBJ2-5; TRBD1 aligns across 7 bases. J gave up 5 bases and V 4 bases, and 13 bases lay outside the gene matches. The V gene's germline CDR1 is PRHDT and CDR2 FYEKMQ (reference sequence). The CDR3 covers 16 residues.

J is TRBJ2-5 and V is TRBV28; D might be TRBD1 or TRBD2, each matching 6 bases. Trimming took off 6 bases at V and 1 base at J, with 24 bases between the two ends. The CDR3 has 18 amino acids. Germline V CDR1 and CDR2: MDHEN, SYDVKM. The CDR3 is CASSVYVVGGRFQETQYF. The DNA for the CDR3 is TGTGCCAGCAGCGTATACGTTGTGGGGGGCCGGTTCCAAGAGACCCAGTACTTC.

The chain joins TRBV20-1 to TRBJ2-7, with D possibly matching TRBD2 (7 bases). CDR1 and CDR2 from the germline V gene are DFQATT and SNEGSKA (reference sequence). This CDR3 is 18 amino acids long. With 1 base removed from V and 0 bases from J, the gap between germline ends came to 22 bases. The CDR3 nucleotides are TGCAGTGCTAGAGGGACAGAGGGTGGCGGGGGTTTCTCCTACGAGCAGTACTTC. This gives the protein CSARGTEGGGGFSYEQYF.

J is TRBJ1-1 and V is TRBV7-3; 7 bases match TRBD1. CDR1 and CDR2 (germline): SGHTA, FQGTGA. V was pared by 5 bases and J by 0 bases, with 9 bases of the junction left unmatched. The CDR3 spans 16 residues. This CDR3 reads CASSPDRESLNTEAFF. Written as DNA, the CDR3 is TGTGCCAGCAGCCCAGACAGGGAGAGCTTGAACACTGAAGCTTTCTTT. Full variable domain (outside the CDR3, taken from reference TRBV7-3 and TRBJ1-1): GAGVSQTPSNKVTEKGKYVELRCDPISGHTALYWYRQSLGQGPEFLIYFQGTGAADDSGLPNDRFFAVRPEGSVSTLKIQRTERGDSAVYLCASSPDRESLNTEAFFGQGTRLTVV.

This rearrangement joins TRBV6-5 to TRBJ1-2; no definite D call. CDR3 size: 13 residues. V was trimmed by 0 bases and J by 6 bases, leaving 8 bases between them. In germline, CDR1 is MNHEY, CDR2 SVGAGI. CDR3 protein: CASSYSAGDGYTF. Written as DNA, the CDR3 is TGTGCCAGCAGTTACTCGGCAGGCGATGGCTACACCTTC.

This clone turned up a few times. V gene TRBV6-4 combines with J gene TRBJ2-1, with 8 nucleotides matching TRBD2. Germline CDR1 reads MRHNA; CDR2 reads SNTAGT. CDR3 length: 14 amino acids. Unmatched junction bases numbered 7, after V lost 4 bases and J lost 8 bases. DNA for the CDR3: TGTGCCAGCAGTGCGAGGAGCGGGAGCCATGAGCAGTTCTTC. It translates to CASSARSGSHEQFF.

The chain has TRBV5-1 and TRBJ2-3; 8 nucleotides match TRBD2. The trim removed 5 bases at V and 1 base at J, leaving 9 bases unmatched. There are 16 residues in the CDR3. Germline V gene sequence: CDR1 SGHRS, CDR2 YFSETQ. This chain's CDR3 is CASRREGGRGTDTQYF. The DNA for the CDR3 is TGCGCCAGCAGACGGGAGGGGGGGAGAGGCACAGATACGCAGTATTTT.

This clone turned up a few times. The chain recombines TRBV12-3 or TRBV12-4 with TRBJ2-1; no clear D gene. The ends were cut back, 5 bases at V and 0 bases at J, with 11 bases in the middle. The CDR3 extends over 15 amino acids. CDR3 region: CASSQRSHSYNEQFF. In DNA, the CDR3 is TGTGCCAGCAGTCAGCGTTCACACTCCTACAATGAGCAGTTCTTC.